A single T cell receptor (beta chain) is shown here with its context. The antigen is undetermined. TCR beta cDNA libraries included unique molecular identifiers. MiXCR, run by TCRdb on the PCR reads, gives a single entry per CDR3 protein. The table shows over 700,000 distinct CDR3 sequences, with about 32% occurring only once. The data were obtained in a study of post-analysis software for immune sequencing data. The study, taken as a whole, reports: Included in a set of five TRBV segments more frequent in patients than controls were TRBV5-6, TRBV5-1 and TRBV20-1. In multiple sclerosis, normalized Chao1 diversity was significantly below that of controls.

With 7 bases removed from V and 1 base from J, the gap between germline ends came to 16 bases. The CDR3 covers 14 residues. Germline CDR1 reads SQVTM; CDR2 reads ANQGSEA. This TCR was recovered from a girl aged 5 to 17 with multiple sclerosis. The source material was blood. V and J are TRBV29-1 and TRBJ1-1, with D possibly TRBD1 on 5 matching bases. CDR3 in DNA: TGCAGCGCAACCCCCTGGGGGGGGAACACTGAAGCTTTCTTT. Translation gives CSATPWGGNTEAFF.